Following are 29 T cell receptor beta chains from one sample sequenced in a study of blood T cell repertoires in COVID-19. Profiling relied on immunoSEQ multiplex PCR, and the TCRdb table lists in-frame clones only, not all of them. The sample lists fewer than 350,000 clones, under 90% occurring once. Material for sequencing was peripheral blood. The receptor set was obtained from a woman between 55 and 75 years old with active or convalescent COVID-19.

The chain couples TRBV5-6 to TRBJ1-2; 8 positions agree with TRBD1. V dropped 0 bases and J dropped 4; count of bases not matched to a gene: 5. Germline V gene lookup returns CDR1 SGHDT and CDR2 YYEEEE. The CDR3 spans 15 residues. CDR3: CASSLGRGLGYGYTF. For the CDR3, the DNA is TGTGCCAGCAGCTTGGGCAGGGGGCTGGGCTATGGCTACACCTTC.

V is TRBV5-1 and J is TRBJ2-7, with 11 bases fitting TRBD1. Germline-derived CDR1 and CDR2 are SGHRS and YFSETQ. This CDR3 is 14 amino acids long. Trimming removed 4 bases from V and 4 bases from J; junction bases left unmatched: 4. CDR3 loop: CASSPDRGPYEQYF. The CDR3 DNA follows: TGCGCCAGCAGCCCGGACAGGGGGCCGTACGAGCAGTACTTC.

V usage is TRBV5-4 and J usage is TRBJ2-1, with 8 bases lining up with TRBD2. The J segment lost 0 bases and the V segment lost 3 bases, leaving 5 bases of the junction unmatched. From germline, CDR1 is SGHNT and CDR2 YYREEE (reference sequence). There are 16 residues in the CDR3. DNA for the CDR3: TGTGCCAGCAGCTCTGCGGGGGGCAGCTCCTACAATGAGCAGTTCTTC. This sequence encodes CASSSAGGSSYNEQFF.

The chain links TRBV19 to TRBJ1-1; 8 positions agree with TRBD1. CDR1 and CDR2 from the germline V gene are LNHDA and SQIVND (reference sequence). The trim removed 5 bases at V and 0 bases at J, leaving 11 bases unmatched. The CDR3 consists of 17 residues. The CDR3 region is CASSGNRGSLMNTEAFF. The CDR3 bases are TGTGCCAGTAGTGGAAACAGGGGGTCACTTATGAACACTGAAGCTTTCTTT.

The V call is TRBV6-2 or TRBV6-3, the J call TRBJ2-4, with 8 positions matching TRBD1. Per germline, CDR1 MNHEY and CDR2 SVGEGT. The CDR3 is 15 residues long. V was pared by 2 bases and J by 3 bases, with 3 bases of the junction left unmatched. The CDR3 DNA reads as TGTGCCAGCAGTTACCAGGGGGCGGACAAAAACATTCAGTACTTC. Protein product: CASSYQGADKNIQYF.

The chain links TRBV9 to TRBJ1-2; 8 nucleotides line up with TRBD1. Losses at the gene ends were 0 bases for V and 0 bases for J; bases not matched to a gene: 4. This CDR3 is 16 amino acids long. Looked up from germline, CDR1 is SGDLS and CDR2 is YYNGEE. The CDR3 sequence is CASSVGRDRSNYGYTF. In DNA, the CDR3 is TGTGCCAGCAGCGTAGGACGGGACAGGTCTAACTATGGCTACACCTTC.

The CDR3 nucleotides read TGTGCCAGCAGTGCCCCCGGGACAGCTTACGAGCAGTACTTC. It is translated as CASSAPGTAYEQYF. This chain connects TRBV6-2 or TRBV6-3 to TRBJ2-7; 7 bases are shared with TRBD1. The CDR3 runs 14 residues. The germline V gene has CDR1 MNHEY and CDR2 SVGEGT. V dropped 5 bases and J dropped 4; count of bases not matched to a gene: 8.

The chain links TRBV10-3 to TRBJ2-1, with 9 nucleotides matching TRBD2. Germline lookup yields CDR1 ENHRY and CDR2 SYGVKD. Trimming took 3 bases from V and 8 from J; bases not matched to a gene: 8. This CDR3 spans 15 amino acids. The CDR3 protein is CAISESSGGMDEQFF. DNA of the CDR3: TGTGCCATCAGTGAATCGAGCGGGGGGATGGATGAGCAGTTCTTC.

This clone was counted a few times. The chain carries TRBV5-1 and TRBJ1-1; 7 nucleotides align to TRBD1. Trimming removed 4 bases from V and 4 bases from J; junction bases left unmatched: 4. CDR1 is SGHRS, CDR2 YFSETQ, per germline. The CDR3 spans 13 residues. In nucleotides, the CDR3 is TGCGCCAGCAGCCCAGGACAGGTCACTGAAGCTTTCTTT. This codes for CASSPGQVTEAFF.

This clone was picked up one time. The CDR3 nucleotides read TGTGCCAGCAGTTTGGGGACACTCCTCGAGCAGTACTTC. Translating it yields CASSLGTLLEQYF. The chain recombines TRBV28 with TRBJ2-7; D perhaps matches TRBD1 (6 bases). Germline V gene lookup returns CDR1 MDHEN and CDR2 SYDVKM. V was clipped by 3 bases and J by 6 bases, with 12 bases between them. The CDR3 contains 13 residues.

This sequence joins TRBV11-2 and TRBJ1-4, with TRBD1 as a possible D gene (5 bases). This CDR3 region has 14 residues. Trimming removed 5 bases at V and 5 bases at J, with 12 bases between. Germline V CDR1 and CDR2: SGHAT, FQNNGV. In nucleotides, the CDR3 is TGTGCCAGCAGCCGCGACAGAATAAATGAAAAACTGTTTTTT. Translation gives CASSRDRINEKLFF.

This clone occurred once. V is TRBV7-2 and J is TRBJ1-1; 8 nucleotides agree with TRBD1. Per germline, CDR1 SGHTA and CDR2 FQGNSA. This CDR3 region has 14 residues. V trimming: 6 bases; J trimming: 5 bases; junction bases outside the gene matches: 8. In DNA form, the CDR3 reads TGTGCCAGCAGTATGACAGGGGTCCGGACTGAAGCTTTCTTT. Its protein product is CASSMTGVRTEAFF.

The chain recombines TRBV11-2 with TRBJ1-2; D is possibly TRBD1 (5 bases). This CDR3 spans 15 amino acids. In germline, CDR1 is SGHAT, CDR2 FQNNGV. The ends were cut back, 3 bases at V and 6 bases at J, with 17 bases in the middle. The CDR3 DNA is TGTGCCAGCAGCTTCCAGGGCTTCAATAGGGATGGCTACACCTTC. This encodes CASSFQGFNRDGYTF.

The chain combines TRBV7-2 with TRBJ2-1, with 12 bases identical to TRBD2. The CDR3 covers 19 residues. Trimming cost V 5 bases and J 0 bases; bases outside gene matches: 11. Germline CDR1 is SGHTA and CDR2 is FQGNSA. CDR3 DNA: TGTGCCAGCAGCGGGTATCGGACTAGCGGGGCGATCTCCTACAATGAGCAGTTCTTC. Protein product: CASSGYRTSGAISYNEQFF.

V gene TRBV15 combines with J gene TRBJ1-6; TRBD1 matches 7 bases. The length of the CDR3 is 15 residues. Germline values: CDR1 LNHNV, CDR2 YYDKDF (reference sequence). The junction had 14 bases not matched to a gene; V was cut back by 1 base and J by 17 bases. CDR3 DNA: TGTGCCACCAGCAGAGGAGTCCAAGACAGGGTGGATTTCCACTTT. It codes for CATSRGVQDRVDFHF.

The rearrangement uses TRBV6-5 and TRBJ1-1; tentative D call: TRBD1 (5 bases). V lost 0 bases and J lost 7, with 15 bases in between. Germline V gene data show CDR1 as MNHEY and CDR2 as SVGAGI. This CDR3 has 15 residues. The CDR3 region is CASSYSPGGTLEAFF. In DNA form, the CDR3 reads TGTGCCAGCAGTTACTCCCCGGGGGGGACTCTTGAAGCTTTCTTT.

V usage is TRBV5-6 and J usage is TRBJ2-7, with 7 nucleotides matching TRBD1. This CDR3 is 15 amino acids long. The trim removed 3 bases at V and 2 bases at J, leaving 8 bases unmatched. Germline loops: CDR1 SGHDT, CDR2 YYEEEE. The CDR3 DNA reads TGTGCCAGCAGCTGGGTGACCGGGACAGCCTACGAGCAGTACTTC. Its protein product is CASSWVTGTAYEQYF.

The CDR3 nucleotides are TGTGCCAGTAGTATTGGCGGGTTTTCCTCCTACGAGCAGTACTTC. Translation gives CASSIGGFSSYEQYF. V is TRBV19 and J is TRBJ2-7; D is perhaps TRBD2 (5 bases). Germline V CDR1 and CDR2: LNHDA, SQIVND (reference sequence). The CDR3 consists of 15 residues. V was clipped by 3 bases and J by 0 bases, with 12 bases between them.

This clone is a singleton in its sample. This sequence joins TRBV4-2 and TRBJ2-2, with 11 bases lining up with TRBD2. Germline CDR1 LGHNA, CDR2 YNFKEQ. V lost 0 bases, J lost 3 bases, and 6 bases stayed unmatched. This CDR3 is built from 18 residues. DNA of the CDR3: TGTGCCAGCAGCCAAGATAAGACTAGCGGGACTTACACCGGGGAGCTGTTTTTT. Its protein is CASSQDKTSGTYTGELFF.

The chain employs TRBV7-2 and TRBJ2-7, with 13 positions matching TRBD2. The J segment lost 2 bases and the V segment lost 5 bases, leaving 3 bases of the junction unmatched. Germline CDR1 and CDR2: SGHTA and FQGNSA. The CDR3 runs 15 residues. The CDR3 DNA reads as TGTGCCAGCAGCCGGACTAGCGGGGGACCCTACGAGCAGTACTTC. Protein product: CASSRTSGGPYEQYF.

The chain employs TRBV15 and TRBJ2-7; TRBD2 agrees at 9 bases. The CDR3 consists of 16 residues. The junction had 5 bases not matched to a gene; V was cut back by 0 bases and J by 2 bases. Germline V gene sequence: CDR1 LNHNV, CDR2 YYDKDF (reference sequence). In DNA form, the CDR3 reads TGTGCCACCAGCAGAGATGACGAGCGGGAGGCCTACGAGCAGTACTTC. It encodes CATSRDDEREAYEQYF.

This clone occurred a few times. Here the CDR3 reads CASTGDRAGGQFF. The CDR3 region has the DNA TGCGCCAGCACCGGGGACAGGGCCGGGGGACAGTTCTTC. The chain recombines TRBV10-2 with TRBJ2-1, with 9 positions matching TRBD1. V trimming: 7 bases; J trimming: 13 bases; junction bases outside the gene matches: 11. CDR1 and CDR2 (germline): WSHSY, SAAADI. The CDR3 has 13 residues.

The V call is TRBV5-1, the J call TRBJ1-3; the match to TRBD1 covers 10 bases. J lost 0 bases, V lost 4 bases, and 7 bases had no gene match. The CDR3 totals 17 residues. Germline V gene sequence: CDR1 SGHRS, CDR2 YFSETQ. As DNA, the CDR3 is TGCGCCAGCAGCCGGGACAGGGGCCCTACCTCTGGAAACACCATATATTTT. The encoded protein is CASSRDRGPTSGNTIYF.

The chain uses TRBV7-3 and TRBJ2-1; 9 positions match TRBD2. Germline V lookup: CDR1 SGHTA, CDR2 FQGTGA. The CDR3 runs 15 residues. Trimming took 5 bases from V and 4 from J; bases not matched to a gene: 6. CDR3: CASSHSGGTYNEQFF. The CDR3 coding sequence is TGTGCCAGCAGCCATAGCGGGGGAACGTACAATGAGCAGTTCTTC.

The chain carries TRBV3-1 (or the pseudogene TRBV3-2) and TRBJ2-5; the D gene is possibly TRBD1 (5 bases). Germline V gene lookup returns CDR1 LGHDT and CDR2 YNNKEL (reference sequence). Trimming removed 6 bases from V and 1 base from J, with 9 bases in between. The CDR3 runs to 13 residues. The CDR3 here is CASRRTTQETQYF. CDR3 DNA: TGTGCCAGCAGACGGACAACCCAAGAGACCCAGTACTTC.

This chain uses TRBV7-2 with TRBJ1-6; maybe TRBD1 (6 bases). The V gene's germline CDR1 is SGHTA and CDR2 FQGNSA. The CDR3 loop spans 15 amino acids. V lost 2 bases and J 4 bases, leaving 9 bases between the germline ends. The CDR3 reads CASSLTGSYNSPLHF. The CDR3 coding sequence is TGTGCCAGCAGCTTAACAGGGTCGTATAATTCACCCCTCCACTTT.

This clone was detected once. This chain joins TRBV4-1 and TRBJ2-1, with a weak D call TRBD2 (6 bases). Looked up from germline, CDR1 is MGHRA and CDR2 is YSYEKL. The CDR3 totals 15 residues. V was clipped by 0 bases and J by 5 bases, with 11 bases between them. The CDR3 DNA follows: TGCGCCAGCAGCCAAGACCGGGACTGGAACAATGAGCAGTTCTTC. It is translated as CASSQDRDWNNEQFF.

The rearrangement uses TRBV2 and TRBJ1-1; 8 bases agree with TRBD1. The germline V gene has CDR1 SNHLY and CDR2 FYNNEI. Germline trimming cut 6 bases from V and 6 bases from J; bases unmatched to any gene: 12. This CDR3 is 15 amino acids long. CDR3 amino acids: CASRADRGVGSEAFF. The DNA of the CDR3 is TGTGCCAGCAGGGCTGACAGGGGTGTTGGCTCTGAAGCTTTCTTT.

This clone has a single count. This sequence joins TRBV2 and TRBJ1-4; no clear D. The CDR3 loop spans 14 amino acids. CDR1 SNHLY and CDR2 FYNNEI come from the germline V gene. As DNA, the CDR3 is TGTGCTTCTACTTGGTCAACAACTAATGAAAAACTGTTTTTT. Its translation is CASTWSTTNEKLFF.